The 15 T cell receptor beta chains listed next were all sequenced from one sample in a study of regulatory T cells in long-lasting Graves disease. Through Arm-PCR of CDR3 regions and iRepertoire HTBI primers, TCR beta libraries were built. Using its own MiXCR run on the multiplex PCR reads, TCRdb lists one record per CDR3 protein. The sample lists approximately 290,000 distinct CDR3 sequences; around a fifth were seen once. Time point here: persistent/refractory GD, antithyroid drugs over 5 years with positive TRAb. Generation of the TCR library employed RNA extracted from PBMCs. Here the sequenced sample was peripheral blood mononuclear cells (PBMCs), taken when the disease was refractory, from a patient treated with antithyroid drugs. These receptors all come from a female donor with Graves disease.

Ten or more counts support this clonotype. The chain has TRBV6-2 or TRBV6-3 and TRBJ2-7; 7 bases agree with TRBD2. J was trimmed by 3 bases and V by 5 bases; bases with no gene match: 1. The CDR3 is made up of 12 amino acids. The germline V gene has CDR1 MNHEY and CDR2 SVGEGT. The CDR3 spells CASSRTSYEQYF. CDR3 coding DNA: TGTGCCAGCAGTCGGACTAGCTACGAGCAGTACTTC.

This clonotype was observed a few times. In nucleotides, the CDR3 is TGTGCCAGCAGCCGGACAGGGGGCATTTTGAACACTGAAGCTTTCTTT. This encodes CASSRTGGILNTEAFF. This chain connects TRBV5-6 to TRBJ1-1, with 11 bases aligning to TRBD1. The V gene's germline CDR1 is SGHDT and CDR2 YYEEEE. Losses at the gene ends were 4 bases for V and 0 bases for J; bases not matched to a gene: 5. This CDR3 is 16 amino acids long.

This clonotype was recorded a few times. The V call is TRBV4-3, the J call TRBJ1-4; 9 positions match TRBD1. CDR1 and CDR2 (germline): LGHNA, YSLEER. CDR3 length: 17 amino acids. J lost 5 bases, V lost 0 bases, and 7 bases had no gene match. As DNA, the CDR3 is TGCGCCAGCAGCCAAGAACCGACGGGACAGGGAAATGAAAAACTGTTTTTT. As protein: CASSQEPTGQGNEKLFF.

In its sample, this clonotype was seen a few times. J is TRBJ1-2 and V is TRBV7-9, with D perhaps matching TRBD1 (5 bases). Per the germline V gene, CDR1 is SEHNR and CDR2 is FQNEAQ (reference sequence). V was clipped by 5 bases and J by 4 bases, with 11 bases between them. This CDR3 has 13 amino acids. This CDR3 is CASSPDGTYGYTF. DNA for the CDR3: TGTGCCAGCAGCCCGGACGGGACCTATGGCTACACCTTC.

This clonotype was observed at least ten times. The chain employs TRBV7-2 and TRBJ2-7; D remains unclear. Germline values: CDR1 SGHTA, CDR2 FQGNSA. V gave up 7 bases and J gave up 5 bases, with 9 bases separating them. The CDR3 is 11 residues long. For the CDR3, the DNA is TGTGCCAGCAAAAAAGGCCACGAGCAGTACTTC. Its protein product is CASKKGHEQYF.

This clonotype was counted ten times or more. The V call is TRBV18, the J call TRBJ2-5, with D possibly being TRBD1 (5 bases). CDR3 length: 13 amino acids. Trimming removed 5 bases from V and 1 base from J, with 8 bases in between. CDR1 is KGHSH and CDR2 is LQKENI in the germline V gene. For the CDR3, the DNA is TGTGCCAGCTCATCTGACAGCCAAGAGACCCAGTACTTC. This gives the protein CASSSDSQETQYF.

The J gene is TRBJ2-2, the V gene TRBV30, with D unclear. The CDR3 contains 14 residues. Germline V CDR1 and CDR2: GTSNPN, SVGIG (reference sequence). The ends were cut back, 1 base at V and 7 bases at J, with 13 bases in the middle. In DNA form, the CDR3 reads TGTGCCTGGAGTGACGAACTTTCTGGCGGGGAGCTGTTTTTT. Its translation: CAWSDELSGGELFF. Using reference TRBV30 and TRBJ2-2 for the parts outside the CDR3, the full variable domain is SQTIHQWPATLVQPVGSPLSLECTVEGTSNPNLYWYRQAAGRGLQLLFYSVGIGQISSEVPQNLSASRPQDRQFILSSKKLLLSDSGFYLCAWSDELSGGELFFGEGSRLTVL.

A few counts support this clonotype. The chain couples TRBV9 to TRBJ2-3; weak D call: TRBD2 (5 bases). In germline, CDR1 is SGDLS, CDR2 YYNGEE. V was pared by 4 bases and J by 4 bases, with 22 bases between. This CDR3 contains 17 residues. The CDR3 protein is CASSPTEVGVQADTQYF. The CDR3 DNA is TGTGCCAGCAGCCCAACAGAAGTGGGAGTTCAGGCAGATACGCAGTATTTT. Filled out from reference TRBV9 and TRBJ2-3, the complete variable domain reads DSGVTQTPKHLITATGQRVTLRCSPRSGDLSVYWYQQSLDQGLQFLIQYYNGEERAKGNILERFSAQQFPDLHSELNLSSLELGDSALYFCASSPTEVGVQADTQYFGPGTRLTVL.

This clonotype showed up many times. The genes are TRBV20-1 and TRBJ2-5; 10 bases match TRBD2. The ends lost 0 bases at V and 5 bases at J; junction bases unmatched: 6. The CDR3 sequence is 15 residues long. In germline, CDR1 is DFQATT, CDR2 SNEGSKA (reference sequence). In DNA form, the CDR3 reads TGCAGTGCTAGAGATCACCTAGCGGGAGTGGAGACCCAGTACTTC. The encoded protein is CSARDHLAGVETQYF.

This rearrangement joins TRBV15 to TRBJ2-6; tentatively, D is TRBD2 (5 bases). Germline loops: CDR1 LNHNV, CDR2 YYDKDF (reference sequence). Trimming removed 6 bases at V and 3 bases at J, with 9 bases between. The CDR3 spans 14 residues. This CDR3 is CATRREFGANVLTF. The DNA for the CDR3 is TGTGCCACCAGAAGGGAGTTTGGGGCCAACGTCCTGACTTTC.

The V call is TRBV27, the J call TRBJ2-2; possible D gene TRBD1, 6 bases. The CDR3 is 14 residues long. Between the trimmed V and J ends, which lost 6 bases and 2 bases, there was a span of 10 bases. From germline, CDR1 is MNHEY and CDR2 SMNVEV (reference sequence). CDR3 sequence: CASSPGTNTGELFF. The CDR3 DNA follows: TGTGCCAGCAGCCCCGGGACAAACACCGGGGAGCTGTTTTTT.

This clonotype has just a few counts. V is TRBV6-1 and J is TRBJ1-4; no reliable D call. The CDR3 sequence is 14 residues long. CDR1 and CDR2 from the germline V gene are MNHNS and SASEGT. Between the trimmed V and J ends, which lost 2 bases and 7 bases, there was a span of 11 bases. The CDR3: CASSEPYGAEKLFF. In nucleotides, the CDR3 is TGTGCCAGCAGTGAACCCTATGGAGCTGAAAAACTGTTTTTT.

Ten or more counts support this clonotype. The chain has TRBV7-2 and TRBJ2-5, with 7 bases that match TRBD1. Germline V CDR1 and CDR2: SGHTA, FQGNSA. This CDR3 is 15 amino acids long. With 2 bases clipped from V and 2 bases from J, the junction kept 5 bases outside the gene matches. CDR3 residues: CASSLLGTEQETQYF. CDR3 DNA sequence: TGTGCCAGCAGCTTACTCGGGACAGAGCAAGAGACCCAGTACTTC.

This clonotype was counted ten times or more. The rearrangement joins TRBV2 to TRBJ2-7; the D gene is possibly TRBD1 (5 bases). This CDR3 spans 15 amino acids. From germline, CDR1 is SNHLY and CDR2 FYNNEI. V was shortened by 4 bases and J by 2 bases, with 15 bases between the two germline ends. The CDR3 coding sequence is TGTGCCAGCAGTGTTTCACAGGTGTCCACCTACGAGCAGTACTTC. This gives the protein CASSVSQVSTYEQYF.

This clonotype was found many times. J is TRBJ2-7 and V is TRBV15; TRBD2 matches 7 bases. The CDR3 length is 15 residues. V shed 0 bases and J 0 bases; nucleotides not matched to a gene: 2. CDR1 is LNHNV and CDR2 is YYDKDF in the germline V gene (reference sequence). The CDR3 reads CATSRERGSSYEQYF. DNA for the CDR3: TGTGCCACCAGCAGAGAACGCGGGAGCTCCTACGAGCAGTACTTC.